This TCR beta chain originates from a study of glioma-infiltrating T cells. The overall study: Sequencing aimed for about 4- to 11-fold coverage of roughly one million peripheral T cells.

Germline CDR1 reads MNHEY; CDR2 reads SVGAGI. The CDR3 totals 17 residues. V was pared by 0 bases and J by 8 bases, with 9 bases of the junction left unmatched. Ten or more counts support this clonotype. Using RNA template, CDR3s of TCR alpha and beta were amplified with iRepertoire arm-PCR. In TCRdb, the multiplex PCR reads were re-called with MiXCR into one record per CDR3 protein. The sample yields a few hundred thousand distinct CDR3 sequences, 35% to 45% seen once. The specimen was glioma tissue, nonneoplastic brain tissue, or PBMCs (not recorded which). The chain couples TRBV6-5 to TRBJ2-3; 12 nucleotides match TRBD2. The TCR comes from a human donor with low-grade glioma or glioblastoma, undergoing nonglioma brain surgery, or in good health (not recorded which). CDR3 sequence: CASSYSPTSGSVSTQYF. Here the CDR3 DNA reads TGTGCCAGCAGTTACTCTCCGACTAGCGGGAGCGTGAGTACGCAGTATTTT.